Listed here are 4 T cell receptor beta chains from one sample, sequenced in a study of T cells after yellow fever vaccination. TCRdb passed the 5' RACE reads through MiXCR, listing each CDR3 protein once. The sample has some 110,000 distinct CDR3 sequences, 5.5% to 8% seen once. The starting material was CD4+ T cells sorted from PBMCs, obtained 45 days after the first yellow fever vaccination. Receptor source: a man younger than 35 who received the YFV17D yellow fever vaccine.

This clonotype showed up many times. J is TRBJ2-7 and V is TRBV9; D assignment may be TRBD1 or TRBD2 (6 bases each). Germline V gives CDR1 SGDLS, CDR2 YYNGEE. The CDR3 sequence is 17 residues long. Deletions cut 3 bases from V and 7 bases from J, with 26 bases between. The CDR3 loop is CASSATPIQGLNGEQYF. The CDR3 coding sequence is TGTGCCAGCAGCGCTACCCCGATACAGGGACTTAACGGGGAGCAGTACTTC.

The V and J genes are TRBV29-1 and TRBJ2-2; D unclear. The V gene lost 3 bases and the J gene lost 5 bases, with 10 bases spanning the gap. The CDR3 spans 13 residues. The germline V gene encodes CDR1 SQVTM and CDR2 ANQGSEA. In nucleotides, the CDR3 is TGCAGCGTTGACAGGTGGCGGACCGGGGAGCTGTTTTTT. This encodes CSVDRWRTGELFF.

This clonotype occurred many times. The rearrangement links TRBV6-5 to TRBJ2-7, with D perhaps matching TRBD2 (7 bases). Germline V gene data show CDR1 as MNHEY and CDR2 as SVGAGI. Trimming cost V 4 bases and J 5 bases, with 18 bases left between them. The CDR3 contains 15 residues. CDR3 loop: CASSSEGGAVDEQYF. CDR3 DNA: TGTGCCAGCAGTTCCGAAGGGGGGGCTGTCGACGAGCAGTACTTC.

At least ten counts were recorded for this clonotype. The chain employs TRBV5-1 and TRBJ2-7, with D hard to call. The CDR3 consists of 14 residues. The V and J ends lost 0 bases and 4 bases respectively, with 11 bases between them. Germline loops: CDR1 SGHRS, CDR2 YFSETQ. In DNA, the CDR3 is TGCGCCAGCAGCTTGGCCGGAACCGAATACGAGCAGTACTTC. Encoded protein: CASSLAGTEYEQYF.